These 27 T cell receptor beta chains originate from one sample sequenced in a study of patients and donors after allogeneic stem cell transplantation. One entry per CDR3 protein results from TCRdb running MiXCR on the RT-PCR reads. The sample yields 15,000 to 20,000 distinct CDR3 sequences, 4.9% seen once. Source material: blood, either unsorted or a sorted T cell fraction (not recorded which). The receptors derive from a human donor who was either an allogeneic HSCT recipient or a stem cell or donor lymphocyte infusion donor (not recorded which). It is not recorded whose cells these are; they may come from a transplant donor.

By sample fraction, this clonotype is medium-sized. The chain has TRBV5-1 and TRBJ2-1; tentative D call: TRBD2 (5 bases). This CDR3 is 16 amino acids long. Germline CDR1 is SGHRS and CDR2 is YFSETQ. Trimming took off 2 bases at V and 0 bases at J, with 12 bases between the two ends. CDR3 sequence (DNA): TGCGCCAGCAGCTTCTTTAGCGCCAGCTCCTACAATGAGCAGTTCTTC. This sequence encodes CASSFFSASSYNEQFF. The full variable domain, with the rest looked up from reference TRBV5-1 and TRBJ2-1, is KAGVTQTPRYLIKTRGQQVTLSCSPISGHRSVSWYQQTPGQGLQFLFEYFSETQRNKGNFPGRFSGRQFSNSRSEMNVSTLELGDSALYLCASSFFSASSYNEQFFGPGTRLTVL.

This clonotype was counted ten times or more. The gene calls are TRBV18 and TRBJ1-4, with a possible D match to TRBD1 (5 bases). CDR3 length: 15 residues. Germline assignment: CDR1 KGHSH and CDR2 LQKENI. The ends were cut back, 3 bases at V and 0 bases at J, with 8 bases in the middle. CDR3 in DNA: TGTGCCAGCTCACCGGGACTTCCAACTAATGAAAAACTGTTTTTT. Translating it yields CASSPGLPTNEKLFF. Supplemented by reference TRBV18 and TRBJ1-4, the full variable domain reads NAGVMQNPRHLVRRRGQEARLRCSPMKGHSHVYWYRQLPEEGLKFMVYLQKENIIDESGMPKERFSAEFPKEGPSILRIQQVVRGDSAAYFCASSPGLPTNEKLFFGSGTQLSVL.

The table lists this clonotype with many counts. The chain carries TRBV7-8 and TRBJ1-1; D call uncertain. Deletions cut 5 bases from V and 5 bases from J, with 9 bases between. Germline CDR1 and CDR2: SGHVS and FQNEAQ. The CDR3 covers 12 residues. The CDR3 sequence: CASSRVGTEAFF. CDR3 nucleotide sequence: TGTGCCAGCAGCCGGGTGGGTACTGAAGCTTTCTTT.

This clonotype was counted ten times or more. This chain uses TRBV6-1 with TRBJ1-2; a possible D gene is TRBD1 (5 bases). The CDR3 is 13 residues long. Germline values: CDR1 MNHNS, CDR2 SASEGT. The V gene lost 0 bases and the J gene lost 12 bases, with 14 bases spanning the gap. CDR3 nucleotides: TGTGCCAGCAGTGAAGCGGGACCTCCCGCAGACACCTTC. Translating it yields CASSEAGPPADTF.

This clonotype has at least ten counts. The V and J genes are TRBV5-6 and TRBJ2-5, with D maybe TRBD2 (5 bases). Between the trimmed V and J ends, which lost 1 base and 0 bases, there was a span of 13 bases. CDR3 length: 16 amino acids. Germline CDR1 reads SGHDT; CDR2 reads YYEEEE. The CDR3 nucleotides are TGTGCCAGCAGCTTGATCCGTCGGGGAAACCAAGAGACCCAGTACTTC. Protein sequence: CASSLIRRGNQETQYF.

Ten or more counts support this clonotype. The chain combines TRBV6-5 with TRBJ2-7; D is possibly TRBD1 or TRBD2 (6 bases each). The V gene's germline CDR1 is MNHEY and CDR2 SVGAGI. Between the trimmed V and J ends, which lost 2 bases and 3 bases, there was a span of 11 bases. There are 14 residues in the CDR3. The DNA for the CDR3 is TGTGCCAGCAGTTACGGAGGGGGAATCTACGAGCAGTACTTC. It encodes CASSYGGGIYEQYF.

This clonotype was counted at least ten times. The chain combines TRBV7-9 with TRBJ2-1, with D unresolved. CDR3 length: 15 residues. Trimming removed 1 base from V and 2 bases from J, with 9 bases in between. Per germline, CDR1 SEHNR and CDR2 FQNEAQ (reference sequence). The CDR3 is CASSLGPYPYNEQFF. CDR3 DNA sequence: TGTGCCAGCAGCTTAGGCCCGTATCCCTACAATGAGCAGTTCTTC.

A remark on this clonotype: A read error may be the cause here, since a much bigger clone is one base away. Because the CDR3 is missing its conserved closing phenylalanine or tryptophan, this is likely a read error. The chain combines TRBV28 with TRBJ1-5; perhaps TRBD1 as D (5 bases). The CDR3 sequence is 14 residues long. Trimming stripped 5 bases from V and 4 bases from J, with 12 bases between. The germline V gene has CDR1 MDHEN and CDR2 SYDVKM. The CDR3 DNA follows: TGTGCCAGCAGTCAGAGGGGTCGTAATCAGCCCCAGCATTCT. Amino acid sequence: CASSQRGRNQPQHS.

Of note for this clonotype: The junction differs from germline at one of its ends, possibly a read error. The chain combines TRBV3-1 with TRBJ1-1, with D possibly matching TRBD1 (6 bases). CDR1 and CDR2 from the germline V gene are LGHDT and YNNKEL (reference sequence). The CDR3 runs to 14 residues. In nucleotides, the CDR3 is TGTGCCAGCAGCCATAGGGGGGGGAACATTGAAGCTTTCTTT. Its protein product is CASSHRGGNIEAFF.

This clonotype was recorded many times. The chain couples TRBV6-5 to TRBJ2-1; maybe TRBD2 (6 bases). Germline V lookup: CDR1 MNHEY, CDR2 SVGAGI. CDR3 length equals 15 residues. V was trimmed by 2 bases and J by 6 bases, leaving 14 bases between them. This chain's CDR3 is CASSYGRAEGNEQFF. In nucleotides, the CDR3 is TGTGCCAGCAGTTACGGCAGGGCGGAGGGCAATGAGCAGTTCTTC.

This clonotype was seen many times. This rearrangement joins TRBV20-1 to TRBJ1-5; 7 positions match TRBD1. V lost 6 bases, J lost 9 bases, and 8 bases stayed unmatched. CDR1 and CDR2 from the germline V gene are DFQATT and SNEGSKA (reference sequence). The CDR3 spans 12 residues. CDR3 in DNA: TGCAGTGCGACGTTAGGGGGCGGGCCCCAGCATTTT. Its protein product is CSATLGGGPQHF.

This clonotype has a count of ten or more. The rearrangement links TRBV6-1 to TRBJ2-3; tentatively, D is TRBD1 or TRBD2 (6 bases each). The CDR3 covers 18 residues. The V gene lost 6 bases and the J gene lost 4 bases, with 26 bases spanning the gap. CDR1 MNHNS and CDR2 SASEGT come from the germline V gene. CDR3 coding DNA: TGTGCCAGCAGCTCCCTTGCCGGGGGCAGCCCTACACCAGATACGCAGTATTTT. Protein sequence: CASSSLAGGSPTPDTQYF.

The table lists this clonotype with many counts. V usage is TRBV3-1 and J usage is TRBJ1-2, with 8 bases fitting TRBD1. This CDR3 comprises 15 residues. The V gene end was trimmed by 0 bases and the J gene end by 6 bases; junction bases not matched to a gene: 6. The germline CDR1 and CDR2 sequences are LGHDT and YNNKEL (reference sequence). CDR3 nucleotides: TGTGCCAGCAGCCAAGACCGGACAGGGATTAATGGCTACACCTTC. It encodes CASSQDRTGINGYTF.

This clonotype was observed many times. J is TRBJ1-6 and V is TRBV10-3; 7 bases are shared with TRBD1. V shed 9 bases, J shed 7 bases, and the junction held 6 bases outside the gene matches. The CDR3 extends over 13 amino acids. Germline values: CDR1 ENHRY, CDR2 SYGVKD. CDR3 protein: CAIQGFGNSPLHF. For the CDR3, the DNA is TGTGCCATACAGGGGTTTGGGAATTCACCCCTCCACTTT.

This clonotype was counted at least ten times. The CDR3 DNA follows: TGCGCCAGCAGAAAATCCGGGACGGCGGAAGAGACCCAGTACTTC. The encoded protein is CASRKSGTAEETQYF. The chain recombines TRBV5-1 with TRBJ2-5; D may correspond to TRBD1 or TRBD2 (5 bases each). CDR1 and CDR2 (germline): SGHRS, YFSETQ. The CDR3 runs to 15 residues. Trimming shortened V by 5 bases and J by 3 bases, and 17 bases separated the two germline ends.

The chain combines TRBV28 with TRBJ2-1, with 13 bases lining up with TRBD2. The CDR3 sequence is 17 residues long. From germline, CDR1 is MDHEN and CDR2 SYDVKM. V trimming: 3 bases; J trimming: 6 bases; junction bases outside the gene matches: 8. The CDR3 sequence: CASSLALAGGVRNEQFF. DNA of the CDR3: TGTGCCAGCAGTTTGGCACTAGCGGGGGGGGTTCGCAATGAGCAGTTCTTC.

The chain combines TRBV9 with TRBJ2-2; no clear D. Germline CDR1 is SGDLS and CDR2 is YYNGEE. Trimming shortened V by 0 bases and J by 7 bases, and 4 bases separated the two germline ends. The CDR3 runs 12 residues. CDR3 sequence (DNA): TGTGCCAGCAGCGTAGGGATCGGGGAGCTGTTTTTT. Residues: CASSVGIGELFF.

This clonotype was seen ten or more times. The chain carries TRBV2 and TRBJ2-1; D ambiguous. CDR3 size: 15 residues. Trimming pared 4 bases from V and 0 bases from J, leaving 10 bases between. Germline-derived CDR1 and CDR2 are SNHLY and FYNNEI. In nucleotides, the CDR3 is TGTGCCAGCAGTGTGCAGGCCACCTCCTACAATGAGCAGTTCTTC. Its protein is CASSVQATSYNEQFF.

In its sample, this clonotype was seen a few times. The V gene is TRBV6-5, the J gene TRBJ2-7, with D perhaps TRBD1 (6 bases). Germline assignment: CDR1 MNHEY and CDR2 SVGAGI. V dropped 0 bases and J dropped 2 bases, with 11 bases sitting between them. The CDR3 spans 15 residues. CDR3: CASSYSGAGPYEQYF. The CDR3 DNA is TGTGCCAGCAGTTACTCGGGGGCAGGGCCCTACGAGCAGTACTTC.

This clonotype was detected ten times or more. The chain is built from TRBV19 and TRBJ2-4, with TRBD1 as a possible D gene (5 bases). The V and J ends lost 1 base and 2 bases respectively, with 6 bases between them. The CDR3 loop spans 14 amino acids. Germline assignment: CDR1 LNHDA and CDR2 SQIVND (reference sequence). This CDR3 reads CASSIAGTKNIQYF. The CDR3 region has the DNA TGTGCCAGTAGTATAGCAGGGACCAAAAACATTCAGTACTTC.

This chain uses TRBV5-1 with TRBJ2-7, with TRBD2 identical over 10 bases. Germline lookup yields CDR1 SGHRS and CDR2 YFSETQ. Trimming took 4 bases from V and 7 from J; bases not matched to a gene: 11. CDR3 length: 15 amino acids. In DNA form, the CDR3 reads TGCGCCAGCAGCCGTGGGGCTAGCGGGGGTCGGGAGCAGTACTTC. Its translation: CASSRGASGGREQYF.

This chain links TRBV6-5 with TRBJ2-2; D is ambiguous. Deletions cut 3 bases from V and 8 bases from J, with 13 bases between. Per germline, CDR1 MNHEY and CDR2 SVGAGI. This CDR3 has 14 amino acids. CDR3 in amino acids: CASSYLEYPGELFF. CDR3 nucleotides: TGTGCCAGCAGTTATCTAGAATACCCGGGGGAGCTGTTTTTT.

The rearrangement joins TRBV7-9 to TRBJ2-5, with 10 bases that match TRBD2. This CDR3 spans 16 amino acids. The V and J ends lost 2 bases and 3 bases, in that order; junction bases with no gene match: 6. Germline-derived CDR1 and CDR2 are SEHNR and FQNEAQ (reference sequence). The CDR3 reads CASSLKSGRGKETQYF. The DNA of the CDR3 is TGTGCCAGCAGCTTAAAAAGCGGGAGGGGAAAAGAGACCCAGTACTTC.

The chain links TRBV28 to TRBJ2-5; D could derive from TRBD1 or TRBD2 (5 bases each). CDR1 and CDR2 from the germline V gene are MDHEN and SYDVKM. This CDR3 has 16 residues. The V end lost 2 bases, the J end lost 3 bases, and 16 bases lay between the germline ends. The CDR3 DNA reads as TGTGCCAGCAGTTTAGGTTCCGGGACCCTGGAAGAGACCCAGTACTTC. Amino acids: CASSLGSGTLEETQYF.

The J gene is TRBJ2-6, the V gene TRBV18; D call uncertain. This CDR3 spans 15 amino acids. V lost 2 bases and J 1 base, leaving 6 bases between the germline ends. Germline CDR1 KGHSH, CDR2 LQKENI. The CDR3 sequence is CASSPKDSGANVLTF. CDR3 bases: TGTGCCAGCTCACCAAAGGATTCTGGGGCCAACGTCCTGACTTTC.

This clonotype was counted a single time. In DNA, the CDR3 is TGTGCCAGCAGCTTGCGATGGAGGAGGGTTCGAGCGGGTGAGCAGTTCTTC. It codes for CASSLRWRRVRAGEQFF. V and J are TRBV5-4 and TRBJ2-1; D might be TRBD2 (6 bases). There are 17 residues in the CDR3. Trimming pared 1 base from V and 9 bases from J, leaving 23 bases between. Germline values: CDR1 SGHNT, CDR2 YYREEE (reference sequence).

This clonotype has at least ten counts. CDR3 region: CATSRGAAGEAFF. The CDR3 DNA reads as TGTGCCACCAGCAGAGGCGCCGCAGGTGAAGCTTTCTTT. The V and J genes are TRBV15 and TRBJ1-1; D remains ambiguous. The V gene lost 1 base and the J gene lost 7 bases, with 10 bases spanning the gap. Germline loops: CDR1 LNHNV, CDR2 YYDKDF (reference sequence). This CDR3 has 13 amino acids.